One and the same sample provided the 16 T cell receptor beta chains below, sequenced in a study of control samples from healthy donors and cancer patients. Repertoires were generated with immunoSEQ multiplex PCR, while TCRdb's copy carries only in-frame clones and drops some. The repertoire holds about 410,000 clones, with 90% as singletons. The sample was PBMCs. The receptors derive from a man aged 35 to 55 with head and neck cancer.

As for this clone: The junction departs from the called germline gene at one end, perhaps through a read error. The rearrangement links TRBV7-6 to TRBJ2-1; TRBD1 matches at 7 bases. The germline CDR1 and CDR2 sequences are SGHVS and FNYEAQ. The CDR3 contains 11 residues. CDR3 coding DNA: TGTGCCAGCAGCTTCCGGGACAGTTTCCTCTTC. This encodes CASSFRDSFLF.

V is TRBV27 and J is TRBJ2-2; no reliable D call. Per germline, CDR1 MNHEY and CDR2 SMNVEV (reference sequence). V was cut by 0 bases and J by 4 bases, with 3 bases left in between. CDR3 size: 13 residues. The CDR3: CASSLSITGELFF. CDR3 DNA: TGTGCCAGCAGTTTATCAATCACCGGGGAGCTGTTTTTT.

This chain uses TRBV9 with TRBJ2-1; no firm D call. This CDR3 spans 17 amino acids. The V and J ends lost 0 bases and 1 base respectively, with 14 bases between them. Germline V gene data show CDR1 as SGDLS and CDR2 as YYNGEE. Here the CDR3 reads CASSVGLGIRSYNEQFF. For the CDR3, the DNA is TGTGCCAGCAGCGTAGGCCTTGGGATAAGGTCCTACAATGAGCAGTTCTTC.

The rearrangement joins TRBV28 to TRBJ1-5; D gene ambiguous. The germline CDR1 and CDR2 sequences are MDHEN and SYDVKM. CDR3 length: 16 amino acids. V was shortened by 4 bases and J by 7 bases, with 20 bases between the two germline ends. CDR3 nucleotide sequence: TGTGCCAGCAGTTCAAGATGGGGTAAAGACAACCAGCCCCAGCATTTT. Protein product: CASSSRWGKDNQPQHF.

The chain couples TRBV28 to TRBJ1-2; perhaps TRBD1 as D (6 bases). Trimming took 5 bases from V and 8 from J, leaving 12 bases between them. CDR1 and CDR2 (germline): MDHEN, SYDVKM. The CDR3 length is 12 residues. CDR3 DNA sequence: TGTGCCAGCAGTGAGGGGGGTTTCGGCTACACCTTC. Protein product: CASSEGGFGYTF.

In DNA form, the CDR3 reads TGTGCCAGCAGCCAAGGCTTTTACTACGAGCAGTACTTC. This sequence encodes CASSQGFYYEQYF. The chain carries TRBV14 and TRBJ2-7; D is undetermined. V gave up 1 base and J gave up 3 bases, with 7 bases separating them. This CDR3 has 13 residues. CDR1 SGHDN and CDR2 FVKESK come from the germline V gene.

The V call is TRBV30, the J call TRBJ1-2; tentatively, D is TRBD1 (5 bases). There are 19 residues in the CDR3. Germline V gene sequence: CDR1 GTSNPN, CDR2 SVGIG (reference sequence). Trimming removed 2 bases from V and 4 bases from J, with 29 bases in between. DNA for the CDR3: TGTGCCTGGAGTCCCCCCCTCGGGGCCCAGGGCTCGGGACTCTATGGCTACACCTTC. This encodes CAWSPPLGAQGSGLYGYTF.

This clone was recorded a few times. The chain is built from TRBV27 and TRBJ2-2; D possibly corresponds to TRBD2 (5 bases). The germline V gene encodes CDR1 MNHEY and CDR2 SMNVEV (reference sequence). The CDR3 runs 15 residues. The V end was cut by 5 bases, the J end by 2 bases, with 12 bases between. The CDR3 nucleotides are TGTGCCAGCAGTGATCCGGGGTTAAACACCGGGGAGCTGTTTTTT. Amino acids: CASSDPGLNTGELFF.

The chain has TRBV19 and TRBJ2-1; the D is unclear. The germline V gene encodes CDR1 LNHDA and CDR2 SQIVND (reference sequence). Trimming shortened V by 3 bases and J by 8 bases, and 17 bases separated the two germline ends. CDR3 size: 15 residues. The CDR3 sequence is CASSILGSFLDEQFF. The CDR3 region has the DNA TGTGCCAGTAGTATTTTGGGCAGCTTCTTGGATGAGCAGTTCTTC.

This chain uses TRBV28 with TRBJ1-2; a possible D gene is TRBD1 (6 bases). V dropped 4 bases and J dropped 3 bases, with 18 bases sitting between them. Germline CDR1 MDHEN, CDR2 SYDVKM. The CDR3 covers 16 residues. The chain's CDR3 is CASSSTGTLIHYGYTF. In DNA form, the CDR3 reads TGTGCCAGCAGTTCTACAGGGACCCTGATCCACTATGGCTACACCTTC.

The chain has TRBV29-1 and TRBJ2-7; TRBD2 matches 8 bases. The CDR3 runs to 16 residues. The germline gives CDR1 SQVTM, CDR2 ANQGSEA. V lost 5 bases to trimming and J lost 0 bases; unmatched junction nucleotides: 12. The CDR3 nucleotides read TGCAGCGTTATCGGGCGGGGGGCCGATCTCTCCTACGAGCAGTACTTC. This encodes CSVIGRGADLSYEQYF.

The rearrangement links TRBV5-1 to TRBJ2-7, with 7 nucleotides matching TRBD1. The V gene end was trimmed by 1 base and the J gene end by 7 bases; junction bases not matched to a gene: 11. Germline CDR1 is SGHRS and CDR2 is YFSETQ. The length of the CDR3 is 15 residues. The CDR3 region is CASSLSGTAFYEQYF. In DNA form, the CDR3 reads TGCGCCAGCAGCTTGTCCGGGACAGCCTTTTATGAGCAGTACTTC.

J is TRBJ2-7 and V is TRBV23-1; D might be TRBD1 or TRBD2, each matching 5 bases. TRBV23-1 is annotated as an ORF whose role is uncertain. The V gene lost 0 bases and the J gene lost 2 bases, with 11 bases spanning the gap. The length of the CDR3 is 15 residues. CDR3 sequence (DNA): TGCGCCAGCAGTCAATCGAGGGGATTCCCCTACGAGCAGTACTTC. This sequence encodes CASSQSRGFPYEQYF.

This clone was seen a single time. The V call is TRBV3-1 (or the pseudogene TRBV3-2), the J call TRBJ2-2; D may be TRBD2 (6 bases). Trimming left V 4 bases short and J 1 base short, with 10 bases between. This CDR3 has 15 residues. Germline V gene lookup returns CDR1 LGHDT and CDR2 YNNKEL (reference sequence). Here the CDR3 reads CASSPGGRNTGELFF. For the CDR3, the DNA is TGTGCCAGCAGCCCCGGGGGAAGGAACACCGGGGAGCTGTTTTTT.

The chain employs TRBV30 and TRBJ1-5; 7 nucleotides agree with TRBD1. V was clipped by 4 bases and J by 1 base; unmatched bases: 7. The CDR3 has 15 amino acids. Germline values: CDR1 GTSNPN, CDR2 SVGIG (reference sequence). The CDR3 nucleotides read TGTGCCTGGACCTCTGGGACAGCAAGCAATCAGCCCCAGCATTTT. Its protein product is CAWTSGTASNQPQHF.

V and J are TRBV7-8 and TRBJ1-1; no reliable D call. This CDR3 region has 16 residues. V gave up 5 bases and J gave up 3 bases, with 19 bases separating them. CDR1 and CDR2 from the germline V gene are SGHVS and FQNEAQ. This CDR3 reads CASSPREGRTDTEAFF. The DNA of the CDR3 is TGTGCCAGCAGCCCACGAGAGGGTAGGACGGACACTGAAGCTTTCTTT.